The 18 T cell receptor beta chains presented below share a single source sample, sequenced in a study of T-cell memory formation after mild COVID-19. Each CDR3 protein is one row after TCRdb ran MiXCR on the 5' RACE reads. The sample holds around 400,000 distinct CDR3 sequences; approximately 24% are singletons and the top ten take 7% to 9.5%. The sequencing sample was made of PBMCs or a T cell subset sorted from them (not recorded which). The source is an adult woman who had mild COVID-19 (a few samples of this study predate the infection). Cell type and time point are not known.

This CDR3 is CASSLVLWSNSPLHF. DNA of the CDR3: TGTGCCAGCAGCTTAGTGTTGTGGAGTAATTCACCCCTCCACTTT. The J gene is TRBJ1-6, the V gene TRBV7-2; D gene ambiguous. Germline CDR1 is SGHTA and CDR2 is FQGNSA. The CDR3 is 15 residues long. V lost 1 base, J lost 6 bases, and 10 bases lay in between.

This clonotype has at least ten counts. V usage is TRBV7-2 and J usage is TRBJ1-2; 8 nucleotides align to TRBD1. Trimming cost V 2 bases and J 9 bases; bases outside gene matches: 14. CDR1 SGHTA and CDR2 FQGNSA come from the germline V gene. The CDR3 consists of 16 residues. The CDR3 here is CASSLRRVRGQGRYTF. The CDR3 region has the DNA TGTGCCAGCAGCTTACGGCGAGTCCGCGGACAGGGCCGCTACACCTTC.

This clonotype was seen only a few times. The V and J genes are TRBV10-1 and TRBJ1-1; D is undetermined. V lost 11 bases, J lost 5 bases, and 18 bases lay in between. The CDR3 covers 13 residues. Germline CDR1 reads WNHNN; CDR2 reads SYGVQD (reference sequence). As DNA, the CDR3 is TGCGCCCCCCCCCACGCCCGAGGAACTGAAGCTTTCTTT. This codes for CAPPHARGTEAFF.

The rearrangement joins TRBV7-8 to TRBJ1-5; D gene ambiguous. CDR3 length: 13 residues. Trimming shortened V by 4 bases and J by 8 bases, and 12 bases separated the two germline ends. From germline, CDR1 is SGHVS and CDR2 FQNEAQ. The CDR3: CASSSSSYEPQHF. The CDR3 DNA reads as TGTGCCAGCAGCTCCTCGTCTTATGAGCCCCAGCATTTT.

The V call is TRBV18, the J call TRBJ2-1, with D unclear. V lost 4 bases and J lost 2, with 9 bases in between. Germline CDR1 and CDR2: KGHSH and LQKENI. This CDR3 spans 14 amino acids. CDR3 residues: CASSRRSTYNEQFF. For the CDR3, the DNA is TGTGCCAGCTCACGAAGATCTACCTACAATGAGCAGTTCTTC.

This clonotype was counted between two and nine times. The CDR3 nucleotides are TGTGCCACCAGTTTTGGGACCGGCAATCAGCCCCAGCATTTT. Protein sequence: CATSFGTGNQPQHF. The chain has TRBV24-1 and TRBJ1-5; possibly TRBD1 for D (5 bases). CDR3 length: 14 residues. Trimming shortened V by 6 bases and J by 2 bases, and 10 bases separated the two germline ends. The germline V gene has CDR1 KGHDR and CDR2 SFDVKD.

The CDR3 spells CASSHSRQGPNEQFF. CDR3 DNA sequence: TGTGCCAGCAGTCATAGCAGACAGGGGCCCAATGAGCAGTTCTTC. This chain connects TRBV12-3 or TRBV12-4 to TRBJ2-1; 8 bases agree with TRBD1. The CDR3 is 15 residues long. J was trimmed by 6 bases and V by 5 bases; bases with no gene match: 9.

The chain couples TRBV7-4 to TRBJ2-7; 11 nucleotides align to TRBD2. The germline gives CDR1 SGHVT, CDR2 SQSDAQ. This CDR3 region has 14 residues. J lost 8 bases, V lost 2 bases, and 5 bases had no gene match. The CDR3 sequence: CASSLTSGRMKQYF. In DNA, the CDR3 is TGTGCCAGCAGCTTAACTAGCGGGAGAATGAAGCAGTACTTC.

This clonotype has only a few counts. The V and J genes are TRBV9 and TRBJ2-1; weak D call: TRBD2 (6 bases). CDR1 is SGDLS and CDR2 is YYNGEE in the germline V gene. CDR3 size: 14 residues. Between the trimmed V and J ends, which lost 1 base and 6 bases, there was a span of 11 bases. This CDR3 reads CASSVRERGNEQFF. DNA for the CDR3: TGTGCCAGCAGCGTACGGGAGAGAGGCAATGAGCAGTTCTTC.

This clonotype was counted a few times. The rearrangement uses TRBV5-1 and TRBJ2-2; D not resolved. V dropped 6 bases and J dropped 0 bases, with 15 bases sitting between them. The germline V gene encodes CDR1 SGHRS and CDR2 YFSETQ. This CDR3 comprises 16 residues. This chain's CDR3 is CASTALGVANTGELFF. The DNA of the CDR3 is TGCGCCAGCACCGCCCTGGGCGTAGCGAACACCGGGGAGCTGTTTTTT.

This CDR3 is CASSPSLIEAFF. CDR3 sequence (DNA): TGTGCCAGCAGCCCATCTTTAATAGAAGCTTTCTTT. The chain employs TRBV16 and TRBJ1-1; no reliable D call. Looked up from germline, CDR1 is KGHSY and CDR2 is FQNENV. This CDR3 contains 12 residues. V was cut by 4 bases and J by 8 bases, with 11 bases left in between.

The chain recombines TRBV3-1 with TRBJ1-1, with 8 bases fitting TRBD1. This CDR3 spans 14 amino acids. Germline V gene lookup returns CDR1 LGHDT and CDR2 YNNKEL (reference sequence). J was trimmed by 4 bases and V by 3 bases; bases with no gene match: 4. As DNA, the CDR3 is TGTGCCAGCAGCCAGTCAGGGGGCCGCACTGAAGCTTTCTTT. It specifies CASSQSGGRTEAFF.

The chain uses TRBV4-3 and TRBJ2-1; D gene ambiguous. V gave up 0 bases and J gave up 3 bases, with 12 bases separating them. Germline V gives CDR1 LGHNA, CDR2 YSLEER. This CDR3 is 16 amino acids long. Here the CDR3 reads CASSQDLDLRYNEQFF. The CDR3 nucleotides read TGCGCCAGCAGCCAAGATTTAGATTTGCGCTACAATGAGCAGTTCTTC.

In this sample, this clonotype turned up a few times. The chain joins TRBV24-1 to TRBJ2-5; 8 bases agree with TRBD1. Germline V gene sequence: CDR1 KGHDR, CDR2 SFDVKD. The CDR3 consists of 15 residues. Trimming took 3 bases from V and 5 from J; bases not matched to a gene: 7. Here the CDR3 DNA reads TGTGCCACCAGTGATCTGAGGGACAGGACGGAGACCCAGTACTTC. Protein sequence: CATSDLRDRTETQYF.

This clonotype appeared a few times. This chain links TRBV23-1 with TRBJ1-1, with D unclear. TRBV23-1 is an open reading frame, and its role is uncertain. The CDR3 runs to 16 residues. Between the trimmed V and J ends, which lost 0 bases and 2 bases, there was a span of 13 bases. The CDR3 spells CASSQSMPRGNTEAFF. The DNA of the CDR3 is TGCGCCAGCAGTCAATCGATGCCCCGTGGAAACACTGAAGCTTTCTTT.

A few counts support this clonotype. The CDR3 sequence is CASSYTSGTSNEQFF. The CDR3 region has the DNA TGTGCCAGCAGCTATACTAGCGGGACCAGCAATGAGCAGTTCTTC. The V call is TRBV4-2, the J call TRBJ2-1; 10 positions match TRBD2. CDR1 is LGHNA and CDR2 is YNFKEQ in the germline V gene. This CDR3 is built from 15 residues. The trim removed 5 bases at V and 6 bases at J, leaving 7 bases unmatched.

This chain uses TRBV7-3 with TRBJ2-2; TRBD2 aligns across 7 bases. V shed 4 bases, J shed 5 bases, and the junction held 7 bases outside the gene matches. In germline, CDR1 is SGHTA, CDR2 FQGTGA. This CDR3 has 15 amino acids. CDR3: CASSSQGAGTGELFF. DNA of the CDR3: TGTGCCAGCAGCTCTCAGGGAGCGGGAACCGGGGAGCTGTTTTTT. The full variable domain, rest sourced from reference TRBV7-3 and TRBJ2-2, is GAGVSQTPSNKVTEKGKYVELRCDPISGHTALYWYRQSLGQGPEFLIYFQGTGAADDSGLPNDRFFAVRPEGSVSTLKIQRTERGDSAVYLCASSSQGAGTGELFFGEGSRLTVL.

V gene TRBV7-9 combines with J gene TRBJ2-2; 7 bases agree with TRBD1. The CDR3 extends over 16 amino acids. Germline V gives CDR1 SEHNR, CDR2 FQNEAQ (reference sequence). The V segment lost 4 bases and the J segment 3 bases; nucleotides outside the gene matches: 8. Here the CDR3 DNA reads TGTGCCAGCAGCTCTACCGAGACAGGGTACACCGGGGAGCTGTTTTTT. It codes for CASSSTETGYTGELFF. Drawing the rest from reference TRBV7-9 and TRBJ2-2, the complete variable domain is DTGVSQNPRHKITKRGQNVTFRCDPISEHNRLYWYRQTLGQGPEFLTYFQNEAQLEKSRLLSDRFSAERPKGSFSTLEIQRTEQGDSAMYLCASSSTETGYTGELFFGEGSRLTVL.